The 12 T cell receptor beta chains below all came from one sample that was sequenced in a study of shared clonotypes between healthy human individuals. Libraries were prepared by immunoSEQ multiplex PCR; TCRdb keeps only in-frame clonotypes and omits some of them. The sample lists hundreds of thousands of clones; around 78% were seen once. What was sequenced was PBMCs. These receptors came from a middle-aged woman in good health. Some clones in this sample may be carry-over from other donors' samples.

The CDR3 spells CASSDTGQLNTEAFF. The DNA of the CDR3 is TGTGCCAGCAGTGACACCGGACAGCTGAACACTGAAGCTTTCTTT. The chain combines TRBV28 with TRBJ1-1; D might be TRBD1 (6 bases). The germline CDR1 and CDR2 sequences are MDHEN and SYDVKM. Deletions cut 5 bases from V and 0 bases from J, with 13 bases between. The CDR3 sequence is 15 residues long. Drawing the rest from reference TRBV28 and TRBJ1-1, the complete variable domain is DVKVTQSSRYLVKRTGEKVFLECVQDMDHENMFWYRQDPGLGLRLIYFSYDVKMKEKGDIPEGYSVSREKKERFSLILESASTNQTSMYLCASSDTGQLNTEAFFGQGTRLTVV.

The genes are TRBV2 and TRBJ1-2, with a possible D match to TRBD1 (6 bases). The CDR3 runs to 16 residues. Trimming stripped 6 bases from V and 3 bases from J, with 20 bases between. Per the germline V gene, CDR1 is SNHLY and CDR2 is FYNNEI. The CDR3 nucleotides read TGTGCCAGCAGCCCCCGCACTTCACAGGGATACTATGGCTACACCTTC. Amino acids: CASSPRTSQGYYGYTF.

Notes on this clone: A far larger clone is one nucleotide away, so this likely arose from a read error. Here the CDR3 omits its conserved ending phenylalanine or tryptophan, so a read error is the likely source. The CDR3 is CASSSYRGLGYTL. In DNA, the CDR3 is TGTGCCAGCAGTTCTTACAGGGGACTTGGCTACACCCTC. V gene TRBV27 combines with J gene TRBJ1-2, with 7 bases fitting TRBD1. The CDR3 loop spans 13 amino acids. The germline gives CDR1 MNHEY, CDR2 SMNVEV (reference sequence). Germline trimming cut 4 bases from V and 7 bases from J; bases unmatched to any gene: 6.

V and J are TRBV19 and TRBJ2-7, with 10 bases fitting TRBD1. V dropped 6 bases and J dropped 3; count of bases not matched to a gene: 11. The CDR3 has 16 amino acids. Germline lookup yields CDR1 LNHDA and CDR2 SQIVND (reference sequence). The CDR3 DNA sequence: TGTGCCAGTAGCGCCCTAGGGGACAGGGGAAACTACGAGCAGTACTTC. It is translated as CASSALGDRGNYEQYF.

This clone appeared a single time. Other DNA sequences in this sample translate to the same CDR3. This chain joins TRBV18 and TRBJ2-1; 7 positions match TRBD2. Germline CDR1 and CDR2: KGHSH and LQKENI. The CDR3 has 16 residues. Trimming cost V 3 bases and J 0 bases; bases outside gene matches: 5. The CDR3 nucleotides are TGTGCCAGCTCACCCGGCCTAGCGGCCTCCTACAATGAGCAGTTCTTC. The encoded protein is CASSPGLAASYNEQFF.

The V call is TRBV2, the J call TRBJ1-2; D unclear. V lost 6 bases and J lost 1, with 9 bases in between. The CDR3 has 13 residues. Looked up from germline, CDR1 is SNHLY and CDR2 is FYNNEI. This CDR3 reads CASRLEVNYGYTF. CDR3 sequence (DNA): TGTGCCAGCAGATTAGAGGTTAACTATGGCTACACCTTC.

This sequence joins TRBV7-2 and TRBJ2-5, with D perhaps matching TRBD2 (6 bases). V lost 4 bases, J lost 2 bases, and 11 bases lay in between. The CDR3 covers 14 residues. Germline lookup yields CDR1 SGHTA and CDR2 FQGNSA. DNA for the CDR3: TGTGCCAGCAGCTCCTGGGACTTGCAAGAGACCCAGTACTTC. Translating it yields CASSSWDLQETQYF.

V gene TRBV29-1 combines with J gene TRBJ1-1; no clear D gene. The CDR3 sequence is 13 residues long. CDR1 is SQVTM, CDR2 ANQGSEA, per germline. V was shortened by 4 bases and J by 4 bases, with 13 bases between the two germline ends. CDR3 in DNA: TGCAGCGTTGCGGATGGGCTTGGCACTGAAGCTTTCTTT. Translation: CSVADGLGTEAFF.

Only one count was recorded for this clone. This chain connects TRBV5-6 to TRBJ2-7, with TRBD2 identical over 9 bases. This CDR3 is built from 15 residues. CDR1 is SGHDT and CDR2 is YYEEEE in the germline V gene. Germline trimming cut 4 bases from V and 2 bases from J; bases unmatched to any gene: 7. The chain's CDR3 is CASSGRTSATYEQYF. CDR3 coding DNA: TGTGCCAGCAGCGGGAGGACTAGCGCGACCTACGAGCAGTACTTC. Supplemented by reference TRBV5-6 and TRBJ2-7, the full variable domain reads DAGVTQSPTHLIKTRGQQVTLRCSPKSGHDTVSWYQQALGQGPQFIFQYYEEEERQRGNFPDRFSGHQFPNYSSELNVNALLLGDSALYLCASSGRTSATYEQYFGPGTRLTVT.

V is TRBV7-2 and J is TRBJ2-7; maybe TRBD2 (6 bases). Germline CDR1 and CDR2: SGHTA and FQGNSA. V shed 1 base and J shed 5 bases, with 15 bases lying between them. The length of the CDR3 is 15 residues. The CDR3 DNA is TGTGCCAGCAGCTTAGATGGCGGGATGTGGGACGAGCAGTACTTC. It specifies CASSLDGGMWDEQYF.

This chain links TRBV5-1 with TRBJ2-7; either TRBD1 or TRBD2 may fit D (5 bases each). The CDR3 is made up of 14 amino acids. With 1 base removed from V and 6 bases from J, the gap between germline ends came to 14 bases. CDR1 SGHRS and CDR2 YFSETQ come from the germline V gene. CDR3 region: CASSLWAGAGEQYF. The DNA of the CDR3 is TGCGCCAGCAGCTTGTGGGCCGGGGCGGGCGAGCAGTACTTC.

Many counts were recorded for this clone. The chain has TRBV19 and TRBJ1-5, with D perhaps matching TRBD1 (5 bases). The V gene lost 9 bases and the J gene lost 0 bases, with 18 bases spanning the gap. The CDR3 length is 16 residues. The V gene's germline CDR1 is LNHDA and CDR2 SQIVND (reference sequence). CDR3 coding DNA: TGTGCCAGGGGGCTGGACGAGGGATATAGCAATCAGCCCCAGCATTTT. Amino acids: CARGLDEGYSNQPQHF.